The 30 T cell receptor beta chains below come from one sample, sequenced in a study of early stage breast cancer tumors. Assay used: immunoSEQ multiplex PCR; TCRdb lists only in-frame clones, some missing. The top ten clones hold about 6.8% of a sample with about 36,000 clones, 74% of them seen once. The sequencing sample was made of blood. The receptors here all came from a person aged 55 to 75 with breast cancer.

The rearrangement joins TRBV5-1 to TRBJ1-4; 7 bases are a match to TRBD1. From germline, CDR1 is SGHRS and CDR2 YFSETQ. V dropped 4 bases and J dropped 8; count of bases not matched to a gene: 14. There are 16 residues in the CDR3. The CDR3 bases are TGCGCCAGCAGCCCCAGCGGGGACAGCTGGGGGGAAAAACTGTTTTTT. Residues: CASSPSGDSWGEKLFF.

The chain couples TRBV19 to TRBJ1-2, with TRBD1 matching 11 bases. The CDR3 loop spans 17 amino acids. In germline, CDR1 is LNHDA, CDR2 SQIVND (reference sequence). V lost 8 bases and J lost 7; bases outside the gene matches: 18. The CDR3: CASSPPRTGGAISGYTF. CDR3 sequence (DNA): TGTGCCAGTTCACCCCCCAGGACAGGGGGCGCGATTTCTGGCTACACCTTC.

V is TRBV29-1 and J is TRBJ2-5; TRBD2 is a possible D gene (5 bases). Germline-derived CDR1 and CDR2 are SQVTM and ANQGSEA. CDR3 length: 13 residues. Trimming cost V 4 bases and J 3 bases, with 12 bases left between them. CDR3 DNA: TGCAGCGTTGCATCTAGCTTGGAAGAGACCCAGTACTTC. Protein product: CSVASSLEETQYF.

This rearrangement joins TRBV11-2 to TRBJ1-2; D gene unclear. Trimming took 5 bases from V and 3 from J, leaving 10 bases between them. Germline V gives CDR1 SGHAT, CDR2 FQNNGV. The CDR3 is 13 amino acids. CDR3 nucleotides: TGTGCCAGCAGCCCCCGTTCCTACTATGGCTACACCTTC. The encoded protein is CASSPRSYYGYTF.

This clone was detected only a few times. The genes are TRBV7-9 and TRBJ2-4, with D perhaps assigned TRBD1 or TRBD2 (5 bases each). There are 16 residues in the CDR3. The germline CDR1 and CDR2 sequences are SEHNR and FQNEAQ (reference sequence). With 5 bases removed from V and 0 bases from J, the gap between germline ends came to 14 bases. CDR3 nucleotides: TGTGCCAGCAGCGGGACGGAGGATCTAGCCAAAAACATTCAGTACTTC. Translation: CASSGTEDLAKNIQYF.

V is TRBV29-1 and J is TRBJ1-5; D is ambiguous. Trimming left V 6 bases short and J 6 bases short, with 12 bases between. Germline loops: CDR1 SQVTM, CDR2 ANQGSEA. This CDR3 has 12 amino acids. Here the CDR3 reads CSVAREGQPQHF. CDR3 bases: TGCAGCGTCGCTCGGGAGGGTCAGCCCCAGCATTTT. The full variable domain, in which reference TRBV29-1 and TRBJ1-5 provide the parts outside the CDR3, is SAVISQKPSRDICQRGTSLTIQCQVDSQVTMMFWYRQQPGQSLTLIATANQGSEATYESGFVIDKFPISRPNLTFSTLTVSNMSPEDSSIYLCSVAREGQPQHFGDGTRLSIL.

J is TRBJ2-6 and V is TRBV11-2; no clear D. Between the trimmed V and J ends, which lost 3 bases and 4 bases, there was a span of 10 bases. This CDR3 comprises 15 residues. Germline V gene data show CDR1 as SGHAT and CDR2 as FQNNGV. The CDR3 is CASSFVGYGANVLTF. CDR3 nucleotide sequence: TGTGCCAGCAGCTTTGTGGGGTACGGGGCCAACGTCCTGACTTTC.

The chain recombines TRBV7-3 with TRBJ2-7, with D possibly matching TRBD2 (7 bases). The CDR3 sequence is 13 residues long. Germline V gene sequence: CDR1 SGHTA, CDR2 FQGTGA. Between the trimmed V and J ends, which lost 4 bases and 12 bases, there was a span of 19 bases. CDR3 nucleotides: TGTGCCAGCAGCTCAGACCCGGGGGGCCCCGCGTACTTC. It yields the protein CASSSDPGGPAYF.

The rearrangement uses TRBV18 and TRBJ1-2; TRBD1 matches at 9 bases. V was pared by 6 bases and J by 4 bases, with 6 bases of the junction left unmatched. The CDR3 totals 14 residues. Germline V gives CDR1 KGHSH, CDR2 LQKENI. CDR3 sequence: CASSQQGAGYGYTF. The CDR3 DNA reads as TGTGCCAGCTCTCAACAGGGGGCAGGCTATGGCTACACCTTC.

The sample holds a few counts of this clone. The chain links TRBV19 to TRBJ2-7, with D perhaps TRBD1 (6 bases). V lost 7 bases and J lost 3, with 22 bases in between. The CDR3 totals 16 residues. CDR1 and CDR2 from the germline V gene are LNHDA and SQIVND (reference sequence). CDR3 amino acids: CASIPTGPGQLYEQYF. CDR3 nucleotides: TGTGCCAGTATTCCCACGGGGCCGGGACAACTCTACGAGCAGTACTTC.

The rearrangement uses TRBV7-9 and TRBJ2-7, with D uncertain. CDR1 is SEHNR, CDR2 FQNEAQ, per germline (reference sequence). The CDR3 contains 14 residues. Trimming left V 5 bases short and J 1 base short, with 12 bases between. The DNA for the CDR3 is TGTGCCAGCAGCCCAGAGGCACGGTCCTACGAGCAGTACTTC. Translation: CASSPEARSYEQYF.

This clone has just a few counts. This chain links TRBV14 with TRBJ1-2; 8 bases agree with TRBD1. The length of the CDR3 is 16 residues. Germline V gene sequence: CDR1 SGHDN, CDR2 FVKESK. Losses at the gene ends were 4 bases for V and 6 bases for J; bases not matched to a gene: 13. The CDR3: CASSPTFGQGMDGYTF. CDR3 DNA: TGTGCCAGCAGCCCTACCTTTGGACAGGGTATGGATGGCTACACCTTC.

This clone was detected only once. The chain links TRBV30 to TRBJ1-2, with D possibly being TRBD1 (6 bases). This CDR3 is built from 12 residues. The V and J ends lost 3 bases and 5 bases respectively, with 10 bases between them. The germline gives CDR1 GTSNPN, CDR2 SVGIG (reference sequence). CDR3 nucleotide sequence: TGTGCCTGGAGGAGGGGGAGGTATGGCTACACCTTC. Its translation: CAWRRGRYGYTF.

The rearrangement links TRBV7-6 to TRBJ2-3; the D is unclear. Germline assignment: CDR1 SGHVS and CDR2 FNYEAQ. The ends were cut back, 1 base at V and 4 bases at J, with 18 bases in the middle. The CDR3 sequence is 17 residues long. CDR3 nucleotides: TGTGCCAGCAGCTTAGGTCTCAACCTTGGAGCCCCAGATACGCAGTATTTT. Its translation is CASSLGLNLGAPDTQYF.

This clone was picked up one time. The V gene is TRBV27, the J gene TRBJ1-2, with a weak D call TRBD1 (5 bases). Germline V gives CDR1 MNHEY, CDR2 SMNVEV (reference sequence). The CDR3 consists of 14 residues. The V end was cut by 3 bases, the J end by 5 bases, with 13 bases between. CDR3: CASSFQGAGYGYTF. The CDR3 DNA reads TGTGCCAGCAGTTTTCAGGGAGCGGGGTATGGCTACACCTTC.

This clone has just a few counts. The sample has other DNA sequences that encode this CDR3 too. The chain links TRBV11-3 to TRBJ2-2, with 8 bases aligning to TRBD1. Trimming cost V 5 bases and J 5 bases; bases outside gene matches: 4. Germline CDR1 SGHNT, CDR2 YENEEA. The CDR3 is 14 amino acids. In DNA, the CDR3 is TGTGCCAGCAGCCGTGACAGGGGAACCGGGGAGCTGTTTTTT. Translating gives CASSRDRGTGELFF.

V and J are TRBV27 and TRBJ2-7; possible D gene TRBD1, 6 bases. With 5 bases removed from V and 4 bases from J, the gap between germline ends came to 9 bases. The CDR3 spans 12 residues. CDR1 and CDR2 from the germline V gene are MNHEY and SMNVEV (reference sequence). The CDR3: CASSSDRYEQYF. The CDR3 DNA reads as TGTGCCAGCAGTAGCGACAGGTACGAGCAGTACTTC.

This chain joins TRBV6-1 and TRBJ2-3, with D perhaps TRBD2 (6 bases). CDR1 and CDR2 (germline): MNHNS, SASEGT. CDR3 length: 19 amino acids. The ends were cut back, 0 bases at V and 3 bases at J, with 22 bases in the middle. CDR3 amino acids: CASSEASYGGSHRTDTQYF. CDR3 coding DNA: TGTGCCAGCAGTGAAGCTTCCTACGGAGGGTCCCACAGAACAGATACGCAGTATTTT.

The V and J genes are TRBV14 and TRBJ2-1; 8 nucleotides line up with TRBD2. There are 16 residues in the CDR3. The germline gives CDR1 SGHDN, CDR2 FVKESK. V was pared by 1 base and J by 7 bases, with 9 bases of the junction left unmatched. CDR3 loop: CASSQGIAGRINEQFF. The CDR3 nucleotides read TGTGCCAGCAGCCAAGGTATAGCGGGACGTATAAATGAGCAGTTCTTC.

The chain combines TRBV6-1 with TRBJ1-3; D is uncertain. Trimming removed 7 bases from V and 0 bases from J, with 10 bases in between. The CDR3 is made up of 14 amino acids. Germline CDR1 MNHNS, CDR2 SASEGT. The CDR3 DNA reads as TGTGCCAGCACCCGCCTTACCTCTGGAAACACCATATATTTT. It codes for CASTRLTSGNTIYF.

The chain recombines TRBV6-5 with TRBJ1-5; maybe TRBD1 (5 bases). Trimming left V 6 bases short and J 5 bases short, with 14 bases between. The CDR3 loop spans 14 amino acids. Germline CDR1 and CDR2: MNHEY and SVGAGI. CDR3 sequence (DNA): TGTGCCAGCAGGCCCGGGACGGATTATCAGCCCCAGCATTTT. Protein: CASRPGTDYQPQHF.

The count of this clone is one. This chain links TRBV28 with TRBJ2-7; maybe TRBD2 (7 bases). This CDR3 has 15 amino acids. Trimming shortened V by 4 bases and J by 1 base, and 14 bases separated the two germline ends. Germline V gives CDR1 MDHEN, CDR2 SYDVKM. The CDR3 is CASSWGGGPSYEQYF. The CDR3, as DNA: TGTGCCAGCAGTTGGGGAGGGGGGCCTTCCTACGAGCAGTACTTC.

The chain recombines TRBV7-2 with TRBJ1-2; D is perhaps TRBD1 (5 bases). The germline V and J ends were trimmed by 1 base and 4 bases, with 10 bases remaining between them. Germline V gene sequence: CDR1 SGHTA, CDR2 FQGNSA. This CDR3 region has 14 residues. The CDR3 loop reads CASSLGTQVYGYTF. The CDR3 DNA sequence: TGTGCCAGCAGCTTAGGGACACAAGTCTATGGCTACACCTTC.

The CDR3: CAIRQGQWAATEAFF. The DNA for the CDR3 is TGTGCCATACGACAGGGCCAATGGGCGGCCACTGAAGCTTTCTTT. This sequence joins TRBV7-2 and TRBJ1-1; 7 bases are shared with TRBD1. V dropped 10 bases and J dropped 4; count of bases not matched to a gene: 15. This CDR3 has 15 amino acids. Per the germline V gene, CDR1 is SGHTA and CDR2 is FQGNSA. The variable domain in full, completed from reference TRBV7-2 and TRBJ1-1, reads GAGVSQSPSNKVTEKGKDVELRCDPISGHTALYWYRQSLGQGLEFLIYFQGNSAPDKSGLPSDRFSAERTGGSVSTLTIQRTQQEDSAVYLCAIRQGQWAATEAFFGQGTRLTVV.

V gene TRBV6-6 combines with J gene TRBJ1-2, with 7 bases lining up with TRBD1. This CDR3 region has 14 residues. J lost 3 bases, V lost 2 bases, and 3 bases had no gene match. Germline lookup yields CDR1 MNHNY and CDR2 SVGAGI (reference sequence). CDR3 residues: CASSYRDSYYGYTF. DNA for the CDR3: TGTGCCAGCAGTTACCGGGACAGTTACTATGGCTACACCTTC.

The chain is built from TRBV5-1 and TRBJ2-1, with 7 bases matching TRBD1. The CDR3 has 16 residues. Trimming at V came to 4 bases and at J to 8 bases, leaving 15 bases not matched to a gene. The germline CDR1 and CDR2 sequences are SGHRS and YFSETQ. The DNA for the CDR3 is TGCGCCAGCAGCATCTCTGCCGGGACAGTCATCGATGAGCAGTTCTTC. Amino acids: CASSISAGTVIDEQFF.

This sequence joins TRBV18 and TRBJ2-4; D gene ambiguous. Germline values: CDR1 KGHSH, CDR2 LQKENI. This CDR3 spans 15 amino acids. V was trimmed by 0 bases and J by 4 bases, leaving 10 bases between them. CDR3 nucleotides: TGTGCCAGCTCACCACCGGGCGGCGGTAAAAACATTCAGTACTTC. It codes for CASSPPGGGKNIQYF.

The gene calls are TRBV19 and TRBJ1-2; TRBD1 aligns across 9 bases. Germline V gene data show CDR1 as LNHDA and CDR2 as SQIVND (reference sequence). There are 14 residues in the CDR3. V lost 6 bases to trimming and J lost 0 bases; unmatched junction nucleotides: 2. CDR3 loop: CASRGDRANYGYTF. The CDR3 region has the DNA TGTGCCAGTAGGGGGGACAGGGCTAACTATGGCTACACCTTC.

This chain joins TRBV30 and TRBJ1-2, with unresolved D. This CDR3 spans 13 amino acids. V gave up 0 bases and J gave up 3 bases, with 8 bases separating them. CDR1 and CDR2 (germline): GTSNPN, SVGIG (reference sequence). CDR3 coding DNA: TGTGCCTGGAGTGTCTCTCTGCACTATGGCTACACCTTC. It codes for CAWSVSLHYGYTF.

In DNA form, the CDR3 reads TGCGCCAGCAGCGACCCGACAGGGTTCGAGACCCAGTACTTC. This codes for CASSDPTGFETQYF. The chain carries TRBV5-1 and TRBJ2-5; 7 nucleotides agree with TRBD1. The CDR3 extends over 14 amino acids. Germline V CDR1 and CDR2: SGHRS, YFSETQ. V was pared by 4 bases and J by 5 bases, with 8 bases of the junction left unmatched.